This T cell receptor beta chain was sequenced during a study of shared clonotypes between healthy human individuals. Study-level information: A few men and a couple of women, aged 18 to 49, were donors. Points from the study as a whole: Of the naive CD4 clonotypes, around 4.9% were shared across several donors.

The table came from immunoSEQ multiplex PCR; TCRdb's copy has only in-frame clones and leaves some out. The profile shows more than 600,000 clones, approximately 90% of them singletons. As concerns this clone: Its specificity is not known.

CD45RO-negative, CCR7-selected cells formed the naive CD8 fraction, which excluded terminally differentiated effector memory CD45RA+ cells. The germline V and J ends were trimmed by 2 bases and 5 bases, with 13 bases remaining between them. This CDR3 has 14 amino acids. In germline, CDR1 is MDHEN, CDR2 SYDVKM. The sequence came from a young man in good health. The V and J genes are TRBV28 and TRBJ2-7, with D uncertain. Material for sequencing was naive CD8+ T cells sorted from blood. The CDR3 region has the DNA TGTGCCAGCAGTTTAAGGCACTATGATCACGAGCAGTACTTC. Protein product: CASSLRHYDHEQYF.